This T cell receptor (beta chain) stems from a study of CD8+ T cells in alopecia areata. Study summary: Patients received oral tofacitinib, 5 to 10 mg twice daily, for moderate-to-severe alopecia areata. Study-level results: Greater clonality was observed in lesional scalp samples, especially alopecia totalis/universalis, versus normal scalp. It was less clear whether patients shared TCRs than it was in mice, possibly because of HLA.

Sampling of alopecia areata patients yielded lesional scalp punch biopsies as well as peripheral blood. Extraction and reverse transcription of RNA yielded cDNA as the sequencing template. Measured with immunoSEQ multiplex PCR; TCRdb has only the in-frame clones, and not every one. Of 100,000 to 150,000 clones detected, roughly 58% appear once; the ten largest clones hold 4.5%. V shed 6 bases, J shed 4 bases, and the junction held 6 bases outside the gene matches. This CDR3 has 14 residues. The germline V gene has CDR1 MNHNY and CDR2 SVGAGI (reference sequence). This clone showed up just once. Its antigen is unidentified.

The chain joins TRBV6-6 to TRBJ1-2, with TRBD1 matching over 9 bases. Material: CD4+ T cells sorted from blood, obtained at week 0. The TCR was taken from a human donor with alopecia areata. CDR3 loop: CASSLGTGTYGYTF. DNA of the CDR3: TGTGCCAGCAGCCTGGGGACAGGGACCTATGGCTACACCTTC.